This is a list of T cell receptor beta chains from one sample in a study of Ad26.COV2.S vaccination and SARS-CoV-2 variants. Assay used: immunoSEQ multiplex PCR; TCRdb lists only in-frame clones, some missing. This table holds just over 350,000 clones, roughly 81% found once. Sequenced here: peripheral blood, sampled in a trial of Ad26.COV2.S vaccine versus placebo. The receptors originated from a person between 18 and 65 years old who received the Ad26.COV2.S COVID-19 vaccine or a placebo. Both conserved end residues are part of each CDR3. The order of the fields is V gene, J gene, D gene, clone size, CDR3 protein, CDR3 DNA. D genes are given only for firm matches. A row's size may be missing; if present it is once, few, many or a size class.

>TRBV10-3|TRBJ2-7|-|-
CAISASGVGLRDEQYF
TGTGCCATCAGCGCCTCGGGGGTGGGCTTGAGGGACGAGCAGTACTTC
>TRBV7-2|TRBJ2-7|-|-
CASSSGRIYEQYF
TGTGCCAGCAGCTCGGGACGGATCTACGAGCAGTACTTC
>TRBV2|TRBJ1-1|TRBD1|-
CASSLLSGTGHTEAFF
TGTGCCAGCAGTCTCCTTTCCGGGACAGGGCACACTGAAGCTTTCTTT
>TRBV9|TRBJ2-3|-|-
CASSPGRWGNDVVDTQYF
TGTGCCAGCAGCCCAGGTAGATGGGGGAACGATGTGGTTGATACGCAGTATTTT
>TRBV6-2/TRBV6-3|TRBJ1-1|-|-
CASSPRPNTEAFF
TGTGCCAGCAGTCCCCGCCCGAACACTGAAGCTTTCTTT
>TRBV9|TRBJ1-1|-|-
CASSVGVGGVVYTEAFF
TGTGCCAGCAGCGTAGGAGTGGGCGGGGTAGTATACACTGAAGCTTTCTTT
>TRBV5-4|TRBJ2-5|TRBD2|-
CASSKEAGGQETQYF
TGTGCCAGCAGCAAGGAAGCGGGGGGCCAAGAGACCCAGTACTTC
>TRBV9|TRBJ2-7|-|once
CASSVGPGETYEQYF
TGTGCCAGCAGCGTAGGTCCAGGGGAGACCTACGAGCAGTACTTC
>TRBV7-6|TRBJ2-3|TRBD2|-
CASSRQASTSGADTQYF
TGTGCCAGCAGCCGTCAGGCGTCGACTAGCGGGGCAGATACGCAGTATTTT
>TRBV30|TRBJ1-2|TRBD1|-
CAWRAGTAKNYGYTF
TGTGCCTGGAGAGCCGGGACAGCCAAAAACTATGGCTACACCTTC
>TRBV12-5|TRBJ2-7|TRBD1|-
CASGGTEESYEQYF
TGTGCTAGTGGTGGGACAGAAGAATCATACGAGCAGTACTTC
>TRBV7-9|TRBJ2-7|-|-
CASSRGLVYEQYF
TGTGCCAGCAGCCGGGGGCTTGTCTACGAGCAGTACTTC
>TRBV18|TRBJ2-5|-|-
CASSPMGAETQYF
TGTGCCAGCTCACCAATGGGAGCAGAGACCCAGTACTTC
>TRBV7-9|TRBJ2-5|TRBD2|-
CASSLAGGQETQYF
TGTGCCAGCAGCTTAGCGGGGGGGCAAGAGACCCAGTACTTC
>TRBV5-4|TRBJ2-2|-|-
CASSLGSGTGGRLFF
TGTGCCAGCAGCTTGGGAAGCGGGACAGGAGGTAGACTGTTTTTT
>TRBV7-9|TRBJ2-5|-|-
CASSPAPKETQYF
TGTGCCAGCAGCCCGGCCCCGAAGGAGACCCAGTACTTC
>TRBV24-1|TRBJ2-2|-|-
CATGGRRGQTNTGELFF
TGTGCCACCGGAGGGCGGCGGGGGCAAACGAACACCGGGGAGCTGTTTTTT
>TRBV15|TRBJ1-5|-|few
CATSRDQGSSQPQHF
TGTGCCACCAGCAGAGATCAAGGAAGCTCTCAGCCCCAGCATTTT
>TRBV30|TRBJ2-5|-|-
CALKRGTAGETQYF
TGTGCCTTAAAACGCGGGACAGCCGGGGAGACCCAGTACTTC
>TRBV7-8|TRBJ1-4|-|-
CASSLASGGEKLFF
TGTGCCAGCAGCTTAGCATCGGGTGGTGAAAAACTGTTTTTT
>TRBV15|TRBJ2-5|TRBD2|once
CATSRGLQETQYF
TGTGCCACCAGCAGGGGACTACAAGAGACCCAGTACTTC
>TRBV18|TRBJ2-2|-|-
CASSPSTIGTGSGELFF
TGTGCCAGCTCACCGAGTACGATTGGGACTGGCTCCGGGGAGCTGTTTTTT
>TRBV4-3|TRBJ2-3|-|-
CASSQDQRSTDTQYF
TGCGCCAGCAGCCAAGATCAACGCAGCACAGATACGCAGTATTTT
>TRBV11-2|TRBJ1-3|-|-
CASSLQRNTIYF
TGTGCCAGCAGCCTACAGCGAAACACCATATATTTT
>TRBV7-7|TRBJ2-2|TRBD1|-
CASSWTGSGELFF
TGTGCCAGCAGCTGGACAGGCTCCGGGGAGCTGTTTTTT
>TRBV7-7|TRBJ2-1|-|-
CASSASGAPSYNEQFF
TGTGCCAGCAGCGCGAGTGGCGCGCCCTCCTACAATGAGCAGTTCTTC
>TRBV5-4|TRBJ2-7|-|-
CASSFRYERSYEQYF
TGTGCCAGCAGCTTTAGGTACGAGAGGAGTTACGAGCAGTACTTC
>TRBV7-8|TRBJ1-1|TRBD1|-
CASSKTGDTEAFF
TGTGCCAGCAGCAAAACAGGGGACACTGAAGCTTTCTTT
>TRBV7-9|TRBJ2-1|TRBD2|once
CASSPLLSGSTDEQFF
TGTGCCAGCAGCCCCCTCTTAAGCGGGAGCACGGATGAGCAGTTCTTC
>TRBV7-2|TRBJ2-2|-|-
CASSLLLRGTGELFF
TGTGCCAGCAGCTTACTCCTTCGGGGCACCGGGGAGCTGTTTTTT
>TRBV3-1/TRBV3-2|TRBJ2-7|TRBD1|-
CASSLTGQGVSEQYF
TGTGCCAGCAGCTTGACGGGACAGGGGGTGAGCGAGCAGTACTTC
>TRBV3-1/TRBV3-2|TRBJ2-3|TRBD2|-
CASSQDPGISGGTLSTDTQYF
TGTGCCAGCAGCCAAGACCCCGGGATTTCCGGGGGGACCCTTAGCACAGATACGCAGTATTTT
>TRBV5-1|TRBJ2-1|-|-
CASSLGLYNEQFF
TGCGCCAGCAGCTTGGGACTCTACAATGAGCAGTTCTTC
>TRBV10-1|TRBJ1-1|-|-
CASSERVGITEAFF
TGCGCCAGCAGTGAAAGGGTGGGAATCACTGAAGCTTTCTTT
>TRBV6-2/TRBV6-3|TRBJ2-7|TRBD1|-
CASSSHGTGGGILQYEQYF
TGTGCCAGCAGTTCGCACGGGACAGGGGGCGGAATCCTCCAATACGAGCAGTACTTC
>TRBV15|TRBJ1-1|-|-
CATSRPRGRMNTEAFF
TGTGCCACCAGCAGACCCAGGGGCAGAATGAACACTGAAGCTTTCTTT
>TRBV5-1|TRBJ2-3|TRBD2|-
CASSFGLAGRGGTDTQYF
TGCGCCAGCAGCTTTGGACTAGCGGGCAGGGGTGGCACAGATACGCAGTATTTT
>TRBV30|TRBJ2-7|-|-
CAWRSGYEQYF
TGTGCCTGGAGGTCGGGCTACGAGCAGTACTTC
>TRBV11-3|TRBJ2-3|-|few
CASSHNGDTQYF
TGTGCCAGCAGCCATAACGGAGATACGCAGTATTTT
>TRBV9|TRBJ2-7|-|-
CASSPRTEGYYEQYF
TGTGCCAGCAGCCCCCGGACAGAAGGATACTACGAGCAGTACTTC
>TRBV27|TRBJ1-5|TRBD1|-
CASSRGTGGEQPQHF
TGTGCCAGCAGCAGAGGGACAGGGGGCGAGCAGCCCCAGCATTTT
>TRBV7-6|TRBJ1-3|TRBD1|-
CAITGGAGNTIYF
TGTGCCATAACAGGGGGCGCGGGAAACACCATATATTTT
>TRBV7-2|TRBJ2-3|-|once
CASSAGSEYTDTQYF
TGTGCCAGCAGTGCCGGGTCGGAGTACACAGATACGCAGTATTTT
>TRBV6-5|TRBJ2-7|TRBD1|-
CASSYSGTGVNEQYF
TGTGCCAGCAGTTACTCTGGGACAGGGGTTAACGAGCAGTACTTC
>TRBV4-1|TRBJ1-5|-|-
CASSQHRVKQPQHF
TGCGCCAGCAGCCAACACAGGGTAAAACAGCCCCAGCATTTT
>TRBV20-1|TRBJ2-6|-|-
CSASSSSGANVLTF
TGCAGTGCTAGTTCCAGCTCTGGGGCCAACGTCCTGACTTTC
>TRBV19|TRBJ2-7|TRBD1|-
CASSIRDSLSYEQYF
TGTGCCAGTAGTATCCGGGACAGTCTCTCCTACGAGCAGTACTTC
>TRBV24-1|TRBJ2-1|TRBD2|-
CANGTSGGVQFF
TGTGCCAACGGGACTAGCGGGGGAGTGCAGTTCTTC
>TRBV5-5|TRBJ2-5|TRBD1|-
CASSLDRGETQYF
TGTGCCAGCAGCCTCGACAGGGGAGAGACCCAGTACTTC
>TRBV5-1|TRBJ1-4|-|-
CASSLGQDNEKLFF
TGCGCCAGCAGCTTGGGGCAGGATAATGAAAAACTGTTTTTT
>TRBV2|TRBJ2-2|-|-
CASHAETGNTGELFF
TGTGCCAGCCACGCTGAGACAGGGAACACCGGGGAGCTGTTTTTT
>TRBV11-3|TRBJ1-1|-|-
CASSSFMNTEAFF
TGTGCCAGCAGCTCGTTCATGAACACTGAAGCTTTCTTT
>TRBV9|TRBJ2-2|TRBD2|-
CASSASGGADTGELFF
TGTGCCAGCAGCGCGAGCGGGGGGGCTGACACCGGGGAGCTGTTTTTT
>TRBV6-4|TRBJ1-5|-|once
CASSDSKALDGGNQPQHF
TGTGCCAGCAGTGACTCGAAGGCCCTTGACGGGGGTAATCAGCCCCAGCATTTT
>TRBV27|TRBJ2-2|-|once
CASTDRTNTGELFF
TGTGCCAGCACTGATCGGACGAACACCGGGGAGCTGTTTTTT
>TRBV6-2/TRBV6-3|TRBJ1-1|-|-
CASSYQGKGRRNTEAFF
TGTGCCAGCAGTTACCAAGGTAAGGGACGGCGGAACACTGAAGCTTTCTTT
>TRBV4-3|TRBJ2-2|-|-
CASSRLRVPGELFF
TGCGCCAGCAGCCGCCTAAGGGTTCCCGGGGAGCTGTTTTTT
>TRBV6-4|TRBJ2-3|-|-
CASRGHSTDTQYF
TGTGCCAGCAGGGGACATAGCACAGATACGCAGTATTTT
>TRBV29-1|TRBJ2-5|-|-
CSVAKREETQYF
TGCAGCGTGGCCAAGCGGGAAGAGACCCAGTACTTC